These 24 T cell receptor beta chains share one sample of origin, sequenced in a study of T cell repertoires in cytomegalovirus infection. No antigen has been assigned to these receptors. TCRdb used MiXCR to reprocess the reads, holding one entry per CDR3 protein. The sample records about 360,000 distinct CDR3 sequences, nearly 35% being singletons. This specimen was cultured PBMCs, taken from culture after CMV antigen stimulation. These receptors were taken from a human donor in good health (CMV status not recorded). Some clones in this sample may be carry-over from other donors' samples.

Ten or more counts support this clonotype. V gene TRBV5-4 combines with J gene TRBJ2-2; D remains unclear. V was shortened by 2 bases and J by 8 bases, with 10 bases between the two germline ends. The length of the CDR3 is 13 residues. The V gene's germline CDR1 is SGHNT and CDR2 YYREEE (reference sequence). The CDR3 sequence: CASSLPYRGELFF. The CDR3 DNA reads as TGTGCCAGCAGCTTACCCTATAGAGGGGAGCTGTTTTTT.

The chain carries TRBV7-3 and TRBJ2-1; D not certain. Per germline, CDR1 SGHTA and CDR2 FQGTGA. V was pared by 6 bases and J by 9 bases, with 12 bases between. This CDR3 is built from 12 residues. CDR3 DNA: TGTGCCAGCAGTTCGACTTGGGGTGAGCAGTTCTTC. It codes for CASSSTWGEQFF. Based on the CDR3 plus reference TRBV7-3 and TRBJ2-1, the full variable domain is GAGVSQTPSNKVTEKGKYVELRCDPISGHTALYWYRQSLGQGPEFLIYFQGTGAADDSGLPNDRFFAVRPEGSVSTLKIQRTERGDSAVYLCASSSTWGEQFFGPGTRLTVL.

The rearrangement joins TRBV5-4 to TRBJ2-7; the match to TRBD2 covers 8 bases. CDR3 length: 15 amino acids. The junction had 8 bases not matched to a gene; V was cut back by 4 bases and J by 2 bases. CDR1 is SGHNT and CDR2 is YYREEE in the germline V gene (reference sequence). CDR3 sequence: CASSIPGLGTYEQYF. The CDR3 nucleotides read TGTGCCAGCAGCATACCGGGACTAGGAACCTACGAGCAGTACTTC.

The chain has TRBV28 and TRBJ2-6; no clear D. Per germline, CDR1 MDHEN and CDR2 SYDVKM. The CDR3 consists of 16 residues. V was cut by 3 bases and J by 0 bases, with 9 bases left in between. In DNA form, the CDR3 reads TGTGCCAGCAGTTTCTTCGGAGACTCTGGGGCCAACGTCCTGACTTTC. The encoded protein is CASSFFGDSGANVLTF.

This clonotype was counted between two and nine times. This chain connects TRBV2 to TRBJ2-4, with a tentative D call TRBD2 (5 bases). V was cut by 5 bases and J by 13 bases, with 15 bases left in between. Germline V gene lookup returns CDR1 SNHLY and CDR2 FYNNEI. This CDR3 has 12 residues. CDR3 bases: TGTGCCAGCAGTCCCGAACTAGATCTCCAGTACTTC. Translation gives CASSPELDLQYF.

The V gene is TRBV12-3 or TRBV12-4, the J gene TRBJ2-1; 9 nucleotides line up with TRBD2. With V trimmed by 5 bases and J by 2 bases, 4 bases remained unmatched. This CDR3 spans 15 amino acids. This CDR3 reads CASSPPSGAYNEQFF. Written as DNA, the CDR3 is TGTGCCAGCAGTCCTCCTAGCGGGGCCTACAATGAGCAGTTCTTC.

As to this clonotype: This may arise from a read error, as a much more abundant clone is one base away. The gene calls are TRBV7-9 and TRBJ1-5; D is uncertain. Germline V gives CDR1 SEHNR, CDR2 FQNEAQ (reference sequence). The CDR3 is 14 amino acids. Trimming took off 3 bases at V and 0 bases at J, with 6 bases between the two ends. The CDR3 region is CASSFMNSNQPQHF. The CDR3 DNA reads TGTGCCAGCAGCTTCATGAATAGCAATCAGCCCCAGCATTTT.

V and J are TRBV12-3 or TRBV12-4 and TRBJ1-1; D unclear. V lost 5 bases and J lost 3, with 13 bases in between. The CDR3 covers 14 residues. CDR3 DNA: TGTGCCAGCAGTCGATATTCTGTGGACACTGAAGCTTTCTTT. Protein sequence: CASSRYSVDTEAFF.

The sample holds a few counts of this clonotype. V gene TRBV4-1 combines with J gene TRBJ1-1; 7 bases fit TRBD1. With V trimmed by 3 bases and J by 8 bases, 9 bases remained unmatched. Germline CDR1 and CDR2: MGHRA and YSYEKL. The CDR3 totals 14 residues. CDR3 in amino acids: CASSHNRGLQEAFF. Here the CDR3 DNA reads TGCGCCAGCAGCCACAACAGGGGACTTCAGGAAGCTTTCTTT.

This clonotype has more than one count but fewer than ten. This chain connects TRBV12-3 or TRBV12-4 to TRBJ2-3; the D call may be TRBD1 or TRBD2 (6 bases each). V was shortened by 3 bases and J by 7 bases, with 11 bases between the two germline ends. The CDR3 loop spans 13 amino acids. The CDR3 here is CASSFGGQNTQYF. Here the CDR3 DNA reads TGTGCCAGCAGTTTTGGGGGGCAAAATACGCAGTATTTT.

This clonotype was counted a single time. The CDR3 is CAIREDMNTEAFF. The CDR3 bases are TGTGCCATCAGGGAAGATATGAACACTGAAGCTTTCTTT. The chain has TRBV10-3 and TRBJ1-1, with D uncertain. Germline V gives CDR1 ENHRY, CDR2 SYGVKD. V dropped 6 bases and J dropped 0 bases, with 8 bases sitting between them. The CDR3 consists of 13 residues.

The chain recombines TRBV4-2 with TRBJ2-3, with 8 bases that match TRBD2. There are 16 residues in the CDR3. J gave up 4 bases and V 1 base, and 7 bases lay outside the gene matches. Germline V gene lookup returns CDR1 LGHNA and CDR2 YNFKEQ. The CDR3 sequence: CASSQVSPGRADTQYF. In nucleotides, the CDR3 is TGTGCCAGCAGCCAAGTCTCCCCCGGGAGGGCAGATACGCAGTATTTT.

This chain joins TRBV6-6 and TRBJ1-1, with TRBD1 as a possible D gene (6 bases). With 2 bases removed from V and 5 bases from J, the gap between germline ends came to 12 bases. CDR3 length equals 14 residues. Germline V gene sequence: CDR1 MNHNY, CDR2 SVGAGI (reference sequence). The CDR3 sequence is CASSYGRGRTEAFF. In nucleotides, the CDR3 is TGTGCCAGCAGTTACGGTCGGGGGCGGACTGAAGCTTTCTTT.

The genes are TRBV7-9 and TRBJ2-1; no reliable D call. Trimming pared 3 bases from V and 10 bases from J, leaving 13 bases between. This CDR3 contains 13 residues. Germline V lookup: CDR1 SEHNR, CDR2 FQNEAQ (reference sequence). The CDR3 DNA follows: TGTGCCAGCAGCTTGGGCTCCCCTCGGGAGCAGTTCTTC. Translating it yields CASSLGSPREQFF.

The chain is built from TRBV6-1 and TRBJ2-7, with D hard to call. Trimming stripped 7 bases from V and 1 base from J, with 14 bases between. The CDR3 covers 14 residues. The germline CDR1 and CDR2 sequences are MNHNS and SASEGT. CDR3 nucleotide sequence: TGTGCCAGCACCCCTCGCTCTAATTCCTACGAGCAGTACTTC. Translated: CASTPRSNSYEQYF.

This chain links TRBV6-2 or TRBV6-3 with TRBJ2-1; D is uncertain. The CDR3 runs 15 residues. V was cut by 6 bases and J by 0 bases, with 12 bases left in between. Germline V gene sequence: CDR1 MNHEY, CDR2 SVGEGT. CDR3 loop: CASRQPDSSYNEQFF. The CDR3 nucleotides read TGTGCCAGCAGACAACCAGATAGCTCCTACAATGAGCAGTTCTTC.

This sequence joins TRBV24-1 and TRBJ2-1; TRBD2 aligns across 9 bases. The CDR3 runs 14 residues. CDR1 is KGHDR, CDR2 SFDVKD, per germline. With 5 bases clipped from V and 8 bases from J, the junction kept 6 bases outside the gene matches. The CDR3 protein is CATSAVAGVDEQFF. The CDR3 DNA is TGTGCCACCAGTGCGGTAGCGGGAGTTGATGAGCAGTTCTTC.

The rearrangement uses TRBV19 and TRBJ2-3; the D is unclear. V was cut by 3 bases and J by 4 bases, with 11 bases left in between. CDR3 length: 14 amino acids. Germline V gene data show CDR1 as LNHDA and CDR2 as SQIVND (reference sequence). Written as DNA, the CDR3 is TGTGCCAGTAGTATTAGTTCGCAGTCAGATACGCAGTATTTT. Residues: CASSISSQSDTQYF. Based on the CDR3 plus reference TRBV19 and TRBJ2-3, the full variable domain is DGGITQSPKYLFRKEGQNVTLSCEQNLNHDAMYWYRQDPGQGLRLIYYSQIVNDFQKGDIAEGYSVSREKKESFPLTVTSAQKNPTAFYLCASSISSQSDTQYFGPGTRLTVL.

This chain's CDR3 is CASSQSSVSGNTIYF. In DNA, the CDR3 is TGTGCCAGCAGCCAATCATCGGTCTCTGGAAACACCATATATTTT. The chain has TRBV7-2 and TRBJ1-3; no clear D. The CDR3 runs 15 residues. Trimming cost V 5 bases and J 0 bases, with 11 bases left between them. Germline V CDR1 and CDR2: SGHTA, FQGNSA.

The V and J genes are TRBV12-3 or TRBV12-4 and TRBJ2-7; D unresolved. V was cut by 2 bases and J by 5 bases, with 13 bases left in between. CDR3 length: 14 residues. CDR3 in DNA: TGTGCCAGCAGTTTACCGGACCGAGAGGACGAGCAGTACTTC. Protein: CASSLPDREDEQYF.

This clonotype was seen a handful of times. This sequence joins TRBV11-2 and TRBJ2-7; 7 bases align to TRBD2. Germline CDR1 reads SGHAT; CDR2 reads FQNNGV. The J segment lost 3 bases and the V segment lost 4 bases, leaving 6 bases of the junction unmatched. The CDR3 has 14 amino acids. The CDR3: CASSSRDYFYEQYF. The CDR3 nucleotides are TGTGCCAGCAGCTCCCGGGACTACTTCTACGAGCAGTACTTC.

This clonotype was found many times. J is TRBJ1-5 and V is TRBV7-8, with D unresolved. The CDR3 consists of 16 residues. Trimming cost V 1 base and J 1 base, with 11 bases left between them. Germline assignment: CDR1 SGHVS and CDR2 FQNEAQ. The CDR3 sequence: CASSLEGIRSNQPQHF. In DNA, the CDR3 is TGTGCCAGCAGCTTAGAGGGAATCCGGAGCAATCAGCCCCAGCATTTT.

This chain connects TRBV28 to TRBJ2-7; a possible D gene is TRBD1 (5 bases). CDR1 and CDR2 from the germline V gene are MDHEN and SYDVKM. CDR3 size: 14 residues. The ends were cut back, 6 bases at V and 7 bases at J, with 19 bases in the middle. The CDR3 sequence is CASRKRQGHREQYF. The CDR3 bases are TGTGCCAGCAGAAAACGGCAGGGCCACAGGGAGCAGTACTTC.

This clonotype was seen only a few times. This sequence joins TRBV4-1 and TRBJ1-3; TRBD1 agrees at 7 bases. The CDR3 sequence is 15 residues long. Trimming at V came to 2 bases and at J to 3 bases, leaving 4 bases not matched to a gene. Germline-derived CDR1 and CDR2 are MGHRA and YSYEKL. The CDR3 DNA reads as TGCGCCAGCAGCCAACCCAGACAGGGTGGAAACACCATATATTTT. Its translation: CASSQPRQGGNTIYF.